One and the same sample provided the 19 T cell receptor beta chains below, sequenced in a study of beta chain features in type 1 diabetes. The study reverse transcribed the entire isolated RNA, so it sequenced expressed TCRB transcripts. Profiled with immunoSEQ multiplex PCR; TCRdb holds only in-frame clones, not every one. The data hold about 360,000 clones, with about 12% observed a single time. Sequencing was carried out using naive CD4+ T cells from blood. Source of these receptors: a man aged 18 to 35 in good health.

This clone was counted a few times. The chain combines TRBV2 with TRBJ2-3, with TRBD1 identical over 8 bases. V dropped 6 bases and J dropped 3; count of bases not matched to a gene: 2. The CDR3 is 13 residues long. Germline V gene lookup returns CDR1 SNHLY and CDR2 FYNNEI. The CDR3 region is CASRRTGTDTQYF. The CDR3 nucleotides are TGTGCCAGCAGGCGGACAGGGACAGATACGCAGTATTTT. The variable domain in full, with the rest retrieved from reference TRBV2 and TRBJ2-3, is EPEVTQTPSHQVTQMGQEVILRCVPISNHLYFYWYRQILGQKVEFLVSFYNNEISEKSEIFDDQFSVERPDGSNFTLKIRSTKLEDSAMYFCASRRTGTDTQYFGPGTRLTVL.

This clone was detected only a few times. V usage is TRBV4-2 and J usage is TRBJ2-1; 14 nucleotides agree with TRBD2. Germline V gives CDR1 LGHNA, CDR2 YNFKEQ. V lost 4 bases and J lost 9; bases outside the gene matches: 8. This CDR3 spans 16 amino acids. CDR3 sequence: CASSRTGTSGSLEQFF. Written as DNA, the CDR3 is TGTGCCAGCAGCCGCACCGGGACTAGCGGGAGCCTTGAGCAGTTCTTC.

The chain has TRBV5-1 and TRBJ1-6, with 8 bases that match TRBD1. The V gene's germline CDR1 is SGHRS and CDR2 YFSETQ. The ends lost 4 bases at V and 7 bases at J; junction bases unmatched: 4. The CDR3 consists of 14 residues. CDR3: CASSADRENSPLHF. The CDR3 nucleotides are TGCGCCAGCAGCGCGGACAGGGAAAATTCACCCCTCCACTTT.

This clone was detected only a few times. V usage is TRBV28 and J usage is TRBJ2-5; TRBD2 aligns across 7 bases. J gave up 7 bases and V 2 bases, and 4 bases lay outside the gene matches. The length of the CDR3 is 13 residues. Germline loops: CDR1 MDHEN, CDR2 SYDVKM. The chain's CDR3 is CASSLVSGGTQYF. As DNA, the CDR3 is TGTGCCAGCAGTTTAGTCTCGGGGGGGACCCAGTACTTC.

The chain links TRBV5-6 to TRBJ2-7; the D gene is possibly TRBD2 (5 bases). The V and J ends lost 4 bases and 0 bases respectively, with 8 bases between them. Looked up from germline, CDR1 is SGHDT and CDR2 is YYEEEE. The CDR3 extends over 13 amino acids. The CDR3: CASSPGLSYEQYF. The CDR3 bases are TGTGCCAGCAGCCCTGGACTCTCCTACGAGCAGTACTTC.

This clone occurred a few times. V and J are TRBV7-3 and TRBJ2-7; tentative D call: TRBD2 (5 bases). The CDR3 consists of 15 residues. Germline V lookup: CDR1 SGHTA, CDR2 FQGTGA. The ends were cut back, 1 base at V and 2 bases at J, with 12 bases in the middle. The CDR3 protein is CASSLRPGMAYEQYF. CDR3 bases: TGTGCCAGCAGCTTAAGGCCGGGGATGGCCTACGAGCAGTACTTC.

The chain uses TRBV7-2 and TRBJ2-5; a weak D match, TRBD2 (5 bases). Germline V gene sequence: CDR1 SGHTA, CDR2 FQGNSA. The CDR3 has 12 amino acids. The V end lost 1 base, the J end lost 10 bases, and 10 bases lay between the germline ends. The CDR3 coding sequence is TGTGCCAGCAGCTTAGTGGATCGGGACCAGTACTTC. Translation gives CASSLVDRDQYF.

This clone was observed a handful of times. V is TRBV7-2 and J is TRBJ2-4, with D possibly TRBD2 on 6 matching bases. This CDR3 spans 16 amino acids. V gave up 4 bases and J gave up 4 bases, with 17 bases separating them. Germline lookup yields CDR1 SGHTA and CDR2 FQGNSA. CDR3 DNA sequence: TGTGCCAGCAGCTCGCGGGGAGCGATGAATAAAAACATTCAGTACTTC. This gives the protein CASSSRGAMNKNIQYF.

In this sample, this clone turned up a few times. The rearrangement uses TRBV4-3 and TRBJ1-2, with 8 bases lining up with TRBD1. The CDR3 extends over 19 amino acids. J lost 4 bases, V lost 1 base, and 17 bases had no gene match. The V gene's germline CDR1 is LGHNA and CDR2 YSLEER. CDR3 bases: TGCGCCAGCAGCCAAGGCCTTCTGGACAGGGAGGAGAAGACCTATGGCTACACCTTC. Encoded protein: CASSQGLLDREEKTYGYTF.

The chain couples TRBV18 to TRBJ2-2, with D perhaps matching TRBD2 (6 bases). The CDR3 length is 16 residues. V dropped 5 bases and J dropped 3 bases, with 16 bases sitting between them. Looked up from germline, CDR1 is KGHSH and CDR2 is LQKENI. CDR3 amino acids: CASSITTGLHTGELFF. CDR3 coding DNA: TGTGCCAGCTCAATAACGACGGGACTTCACACCGGGGAGCTGTTTTTT.

The chain combines TRBV5-1 with TRBJ2-1, with 14 bases that match TRBD2. Germline V gives CDR1 SGHRS, CDR2 YFSETQ. CDR3 length: 15 amino acids. V dropped 4 bases and J dropped 7; count of bases not matched to a gene: 4. The CDR3 nucleotides are TGCGCCAGCAGCACGGGACTAGCGGGAGCAAATGAGCAGTTCTTC. As protein: CASSTGLAGANEQFF. Supplemented by reference TRBV5-1 and TRBJ2-1, the full variable domain reads KAGVTQTPRYLIKTRGQQVTLSCSPISGHRSVSWYQQTPGQGLQFLFEYFSETQRNKGNFPGRFSGRQFSNSRSEMNVSTLELGDSALYLCASSTGLAGANEQFFGPGTRLTVL.

V gene TRBV30 combines with J gene TRBJ1-2, with TRBD1 matching over 8 bases. CDR1 and CDR2 (germline): GTSNPN, SVGIG (reference sequence). V was pared by 2 bases and J by 4 bases, with 6 bases of the junction left unmatched. The CDR3 is made up of 14 amino acids. The CDR3 sequence is CAWSPDRGSYGYTF. CDR3 sequence (DNA): TGTGCCTGGAGTCCTGACAGGGGATCCTATGGCTACACCTTC.

The chain is built from TRBV18 and TRBJ2-3, with D possibly being TRBD1 (5 bases). The germline V gene encodes CDR1 KGHSH and CDR2 LQKENI. The length of the CDR3 is 15 residues. V was trimmed by 1 base and J by 1 base, leaving 9 bases between them. CDR3 loop: CASSPLQQGTDTQYF. CDR3 in DNA: TGTGCCAGCTCACCACTTCAACAGGGCACAGATACGCAGTATTTT.

This clone was seen more than once but under ten times. This chain joins TRBV5-6 and TRBJ2-5; 7 bases map to TRBD1. V shed 0 bases, J shed 1 base, and the junction held 6 bases outside the gene matches. Looked up from germline, CDR1 is SGHDT and CDR2 is YYEEEE. CDR3 length: 16 residues. CDR3 sequence (DNA): TGTGCCAGCAGCTTGGCGGCGGACAGGATCCAAGAGACCCAGTACTTC. Encoded protein: CASSLAADRIQETQYF.

The rearrangement uses TRBV5-4 and TRBJ2-7; 9 nucleotides agree with TRBD1. Looked up from germline, CDR1 is SGHNT and CDR2 is YYREEE (reference sequence). CDR3 length: 14 residues. V lost 7 bases to trimming and J lost 6 bases; unmatched junction nucleotides: 11. The CDR3 nucleotides are TGTGCCAGCTTCCGGCGGGACAGGGACCTCGAGCAGTACTTC. This gives the protein CASFRRDRDLEQYF.

V is TRBV18 and J is TRBJ1-1; the D gene is possibly TRBD1 (5 bases). Germline lookup yields CDR1 KGHSH and CDR2 LQKENI. The V and J ends lost 0 bases and 5 bases respectively, with 7 bases between them. This CDR3 comprises 13 residues. The CDR3 coding sequence is TGTGCCAGCTCACCACCGGGGCGGACTGAAGCTTTCTTT. It yields the protein CASSPPGRTEAFF. The full variable domain, with the rest looked up from reference TRBV18 and TRBJ1-1, is NAGVMQNPRHLVRRRGQEARLRCSPMKGHSHVYWYRQLPEEGLKFMVYLQKENIIDESGMPKERFSAEFPKEGPSILRIQQVVRGDSAAYFCASSPPGRTEAFFGQGTRLTVV.

The table lists this clone with a few counts. The gene calls are TRBV30 and TRBJ2-7, with TRBD1 matching 7 bases. This CDR3 spans 11 amino acids. Germline V gene lookup returns CDR1 GTSNPN and CDR2 SVGIG (reference sequence). V lost 4 bases, J lost 11 bases, and 8 bases stayed unmatched. DNA of the CDR3: TGTGCCTGGACCATCGGGACAGTGGAGTACTTC. Translated, it gives CAWTIGTVEYF.

A few counts support this clone. The chain employs TRBV13 and TRBJ1-2; D call uncertain. V lost 5 bases and J lost 5, with 9 bases in between. This CDR3 has 12 residues. From germline, CDR1 is PRHDT and CDR2 FYEKMQ (reference sequence). The CDR3: CASSRPSYGYTF. In nucleotides, the CDR3 is TGTGCCAGCAGCCGTCCTAGTTATGGCTACACCTTC. The full variable domain, its missing parts supplied by reference TRBV13 and TRBJ1-2, is AAGVIQSPRHLIKEKRETATLKCYPIPRHDTVYWYQQGPGQDPQFLISFYEKMQSDKGSIPDRFSAQQFSDYHSELNMSSLELGDSALYFCASSRPSYGYTFGSGTRLTVV.

This clone was observed a few times. The chain is built from TRBV4-3 and TRBJ1-5, with D hard to call. V was trimmed by 4 bases and J by 2 bases, leaving 6 bases between them. The CDR3 is made up of 13 amino acids. CDR1 and CDR2 from the germline V gene are LGHNA and YSLEER. CDR3 sequence (DNA): TGCGCCAGCAGCCCTTCAGGCAATCAGCCCCAGCATTTT. Translation gives CASSPSGNQPQHF.